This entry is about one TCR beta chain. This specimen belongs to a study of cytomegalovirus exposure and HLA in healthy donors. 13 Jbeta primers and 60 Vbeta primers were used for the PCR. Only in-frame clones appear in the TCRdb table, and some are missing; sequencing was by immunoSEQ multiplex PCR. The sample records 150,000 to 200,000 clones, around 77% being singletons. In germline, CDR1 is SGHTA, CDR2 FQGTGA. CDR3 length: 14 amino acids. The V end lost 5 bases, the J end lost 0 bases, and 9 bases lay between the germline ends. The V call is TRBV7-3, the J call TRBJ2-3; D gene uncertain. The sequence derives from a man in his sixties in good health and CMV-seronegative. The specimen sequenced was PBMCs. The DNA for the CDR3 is TGTGCCAGCAGCGTACTCACTAGCACAGATACGCAGTATTTT. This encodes CASSVLTSTDTQYF.